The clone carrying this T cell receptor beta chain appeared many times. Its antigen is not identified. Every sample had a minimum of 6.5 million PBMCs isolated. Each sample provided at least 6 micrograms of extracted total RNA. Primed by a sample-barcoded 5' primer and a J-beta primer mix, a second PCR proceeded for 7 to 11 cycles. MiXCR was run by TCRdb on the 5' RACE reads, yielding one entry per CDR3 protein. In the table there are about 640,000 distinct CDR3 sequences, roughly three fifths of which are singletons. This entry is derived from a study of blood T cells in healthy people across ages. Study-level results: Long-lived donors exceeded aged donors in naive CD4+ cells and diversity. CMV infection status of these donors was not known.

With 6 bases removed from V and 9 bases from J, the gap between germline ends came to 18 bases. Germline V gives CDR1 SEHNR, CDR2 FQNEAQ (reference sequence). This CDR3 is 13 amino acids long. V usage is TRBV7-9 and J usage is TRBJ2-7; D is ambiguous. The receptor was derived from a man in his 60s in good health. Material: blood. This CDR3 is CASSNSAGWGQYF. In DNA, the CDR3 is TGTGCCAGCAGTAATTCGGCTGGCTGGGGGCAGTACTTC.